Below, 10 T cell receptor beta chains from the same sample are listed, as sequenced in a study of blood T cells in healthy people across ages. Alongside a J-beta primer mix, a sample-barcoded 5' primer served in a second PCR lasting about 6 to 12 cycles. TCRdb re-derived calls from the 5' RACE reads in MiXCR, one entry per CDR3 protein. The data show more than 1,000,000 distinct CDR3 sequences, around 25% seen once. These data were likewise used in another study, on T cells of mothers and their children.

The sample taken for sequencing was blood. The receptors stem from a girl aged 2-10 years in good health.

V usage is TRBV7-8 and J usage is TRBJ1-2; TRBD1 might be the D (5 bases). Germline assignment: CDR1 SGHVS and CDR2 FQNEAQ. This CDR3 has 13 amino acids. V lost 2 bases, J lost 5 bases, and 9 bases lay in between. The CDR3 bases are TGTGCCAGCAGCTTAACAGGTTTTTATGGCTACACCTTC. As protein: CASSLTGFYGYTF.

The chain recombines TRBV7-9 with TRBJ1-2, with no clear D. Between the trimmed V and J ends, which lost 7 bases and 4 bases, there was a span of 16 bases. This CDR3 has 14 residues. Per the germline V gene, CDR1 is SEHNR and CDR2 is FQNEAQ (reference sequence). As DNA, the CDR3 is TGTGCCAGCACCTCAGAGGGTTCTCGCTATGGCTACACCTTC. This gives the protein CASTSEGSRYGYTF.

The chain is built from TRBV28 and TRBJ1-2; D unclear. V was shortened by 2 bases and J by 4 bases, with 11 bases between the two germline ends. In germline, CDR1 is MDHEN, CDR2 SYDVKM. The CDR3 is made up of 14 amino acids. The CDR3 loop reads CASSLPTVGYGYTF. CDR3 DNA sequence: TGTGCCAGCAGTTTACCAACCGTAGGCTATGGCTACACCTTC.

This clonotype was counted a few times. The chain has TRBV29-1 and TRBJ1-2, with 8 bases that match TRBD1. CDR3 size: 12 residues. In germline, CDR1 is SQVTM, CDR2 ANQGSEA. V shed 5 bases and J 7 bases; nucleotides not matched to a gene: 6. DNA for the CDR3: TGCAGCGTTCTGACAGGGGAAGGTGGCTACACCTTC. Amino acids: CSVLTGEGGYTF.

This clonotype was seen many times. The chain carries TRBV7-8 and TRBJ2-2, with 7 bases lining up with TRBD1. The CDR3 consists of 14 residues. The ends lost 6 bases at V and 7 bases at J; junction bases unmatched: 8. Germline-derived CDR1 and CDR2 are SGHVS and FQNEAQ. The CDR3 sequence: CASRGTGVLGELFF. CDR3 DNA: TGTGCCAGCAGGGGAACAGGGGTGCTCGGGGAGCTGTTTTTT.

This sequence joins TRBV29-1 and TRBJ2-3, with 13 bases aligning to TRBD2. V lost 6 bases to trimming and J lost 10 bases; unmatched junction nucleotides: 10. Per the germline V gene, CDR1 is SQVTM and CDR2 is ANQGSEA. The CDR3 has 14 amino acids. The CDR3 here is CSVVTSGRAYAQYF. In DNA, the CDR3 is TGCAGCGTCGTTACTAGCGGGAGGGCCTACGCGCAGTATTTT.

This clonotype was found a few times. This chain uses TRBV12-5 with TRBJ2-5; the match to TRBD2 covers 13 bases. The end of the DNA aligns better with TRBJ2-1, so the J call may be wrong. The CDR3 covers 18 residues. CDR1 and CDR2 (germline): LGHNT, FRNRAP. The CDR3 bases are TGTGCTAGTGGTTTGGTCGCTATGGGACTAGCGGGGCCACATGAGCAGTTCTTC. Amino acids: CASGLVAMGLAGPHEQFF.

This clonotype was seen once. This rearrangement joins TRBV4-1 to TRBJ2-5; 8 nucleotides line up with TRBD2. V shed 2 bases and J 3 bases; nucleotides not matched to a gene: 5. The CDR3 extends over 15 amino acids. Germline V CDR1 and CDR2: MGHRA, YSYEKL. CDR3 DNA: TGCGCCAGCAGCCAAACGGGGGGGGGAGAAGAGACCCAGTACTTC. Its protein is CASSQTGGGEETQYF.

This clonotype was observed a few times. The chain recombines TRBV6-5 with TRBJ2-1; TRBD2 agrees at 12 bases. J was trimmed by 10 bases and V by 5 bases; bases with no gene match: 6. The CDR3 loop spans 14 amino acids. Germline CDR1 and CDR2: MNHEY and SVGAGI. This chain's CDR3 is CASSRSSGGDEQFF. The CDR3 DNA follows: TGTGCCAGCAGTCGATCTAGCGGGGGGGACGAGCAGTTCTTC.

V gene TRBV20-1 combines with J gene TRBJ1-1; D not certain. The CDR3 length is 11 residues. Germline V CDR1 and CDR2: DFQATT, SNEGSKA (reference sequence). With 5 bases removed from V and 3 bases from J, the gap between germline ends came to 7 bases. Here the CDR3 DNA reads TGCAGTGCTCAGTCCGACACTGAAGCTTTCTTT. This gives the protein CSAQSDTEAFF.